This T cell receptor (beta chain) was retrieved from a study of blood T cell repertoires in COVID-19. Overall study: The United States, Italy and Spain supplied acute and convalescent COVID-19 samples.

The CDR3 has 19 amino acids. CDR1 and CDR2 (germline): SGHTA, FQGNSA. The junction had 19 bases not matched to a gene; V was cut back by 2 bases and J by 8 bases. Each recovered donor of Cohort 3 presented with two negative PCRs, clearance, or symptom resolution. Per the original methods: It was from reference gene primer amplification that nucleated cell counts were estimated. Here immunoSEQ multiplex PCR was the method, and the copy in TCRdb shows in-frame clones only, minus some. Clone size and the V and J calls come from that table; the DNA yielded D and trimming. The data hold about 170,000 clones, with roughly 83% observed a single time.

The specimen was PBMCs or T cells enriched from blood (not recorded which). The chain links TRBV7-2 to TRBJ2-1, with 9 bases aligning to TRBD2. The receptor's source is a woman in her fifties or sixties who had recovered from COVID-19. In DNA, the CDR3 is TGTGCCAGCAGCTTATTACGACGGACTAGCGTCCTAGGGGGGCATGAGCAGTTCTTC. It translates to CASSLLRRTSVLGGHEQFF. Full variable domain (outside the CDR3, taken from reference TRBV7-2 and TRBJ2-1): GAGVSQSPSNKVTEKGKDVELRCDPISGHTALYWYRQSLGQGLEFLIYFQGNSAPDKSGLPSDRFSAERTGGSVSTLTIQRTQQEDSAVYLCASSLLRRTSVLGGHEQFFGPGTRLTVL.